These 21 T cell receptor beta chains came from one sample sequenced in a study of shared clonotypes between healthy human individuals. The naive CD8 population came from CD45RO-negative cells selected for CCR7, without terminally differentiated effector memory CD45RA+ cells. Some clones are missing from TCRdb's copy, which holds only in-frame ones; the method was immunoSEQ multiplex PCR. The sample has about 2.1 million clones, about 93% seen once. Sequenced material: naive CD8+ T cells from PBMCs. The receptor set was obtained from a man in his late teens or twenties in good health. Some clones in this sample may be carry-over from other donors' samples.

This chain links TRBV21-1 with TRBJ2-2. TRBV21-1 is shown as a pseudogene. The CDR3 extends over 15 amino acids. The CDR3 reads CASSKASIPTGELFF. The DNA of the CDR3 is TGTGCCAGCAGCAAAGCTTCCATCCCGACCGGGGAGCTGTTTTTT.

The V gene is TRBV29-1, the J gene TRBJ1-1; 7 bases are a match to TRBD1. V lost 6 bases, J lost 0 bases, and 10 bases stayed unmatched. This CDR3 comprises 15 residues. The germline V gene encodes CDR1 SQVTM and CDR2 ANQGSEA. In DNA form, the CDR3 reads TGCAGCGTAGAACCCGGGACAGACATGAACACTGAAGCTTTCTTT. It codes for CSVEPGTDMNTEAFF.

The rearrangement joins TRBV6-5 to TRBJ2-7; 13 nucleotides match TRBD2. The CDR3 spans 15 residues. Germline values: CDR1 MNHEY, CDR2 SVGAGI. Trimming cost V 2 bases and J 7 bases; bases outside gene matches: 5. The CDR3 DNA sequence: TGTGCCAGCAGTTACGGACTAGCGGGAGAGGGAGAGCAGTACTTC. Its translation is CASSYGLAGEGEQYF.

This chain joins TRBV9 and TRBJ2-5; D is possibly TRBD2 (5 bases). The germline CDR1 and CDR2 sequences are SGDLS and YYNGEE. V was cut by 0 bases and J by 4 bases, with 13 bases left in between. The CDR3 consists of 15 residues. The CDR3 DNA reads as TGTGCCAGCAGCGTAGTCGCTAGCCCGGCAGAGACCCAGTACTTC. Translating it yields CASSVVASPAETQYF.

V usage is TRBV4-1 and J usage is TRBJ2-7, with TRBD2 as a possible D gene (6 bases). Between the trimmed V and J ends, which lost 4 bases and 6 bases, there was a span of 19 bases. The CDR3 has 15 amino acids. Germline V gives CDR1 MGHRA, CDR2 YSYEKL. CDR3 DNA sequence: TGCGCCAGCAGCCCTACGGGAGCCCCAAGGGTCGAGCAGTACTTC. It encodes CASSPTGAPRVEQYF.

There are a few counts of this clone. V gene TRBV19 combines with J gene TRBJ2-1, with TRBD2 matching over 9 bases. V was clipped by 3 bases and J by 6 bases; unmatched bases: 12. CDR1 is LNHDA and CDR2 is SQIVND in the germline V gene (reference sequence). This CDR3 spans 17 amino acids. CDR3 in amino acids: CASSMGNSGSLSNEQFF. CDR3 DNA: TGTGCCAGTAGTATGGGGAATAGCGGGAGTCTATCCAATGAGCAGTTCTTC.

V gene TRBV19 combines with J gene TRBJ1-1, with D maybe TRBD1 (5 bases). There are 14 residues in the CDR3. V was clipped by 4 bases and J by 5 bases, with 14 bases between them. The germline CDR1 and CDR2 sequences are LNHDA and SQIVND (reference sequence). CDR3 DNA sequence: TGTGCCAGTAGTACCACCCGGGGGTGGACTGAAGCTTTCTTT. Its translation is CASSTTRGWTEAFF.

Only one count was recorded for this clone. V and J are TRBV6-5 and TRBJ2-7; D remains unclear. CDR1 and CDR2 from the germline V gene are MNHEY and SVGAGI. The V end lost 3 bases, the J end lost 5 bases, and 17 bases lay between the germline ends. This CDR3 is 15 amino acids long. Written as DNA, the CDR3 is TGTGCCAGCAGTTATGGAGTTCCAGGCCGACACGAGCAGTACTTC. The encoded protein is CASSYGVPGRHEQYF.

This rearrangement joins TRBV9 to TRBJ2-3; 13 nucleotides match TRBD2. CDR1 is SGDLS and CDR2 is YYNGEE in the germline V gene. Germline trimming cut 2 bases from V and 3 bases from J; bases unmatched to any gene: 3. CDR3 size: 16 residues. In DNA form, the CDR3 reads TGTGCCAGCAGCGTGGGACTAGCGGGGTATACAGATACGCAGTATTTT. Its translation: CASSVGLAGYTDTQYF.

This chain uses TRBV7-8 with TRBJ2-5; D unclear. V lost 4 bases and J lost 0, with 6 bases in between. This CDR3 is 13 amino acids long. CDR1 is SGHVS and CDR2 is FQNEAQ in the germline V gene. The CDR3 protein is CASSWKYQETQYF. The CDR3 bases are TGTGCCAGCAGCTGGAAGTACCAAGAGACCCAGTACTTC.

This clone was counted between two and nine times. V and J are TRBV6-1 and TRBJ1-5, with 7 nucleotides matching TRBD1. The germline V gene encodes CDR1 MNHNS and CDR2 SASEGT. With V trimmed by 2 bases and J by 1 base, 5 bases remained unmatched. The CDR3 contains 16 residues. The CDR3 protein is CASSEWQGESNQPQHF. The CDR3 DNA follows: TGTGCCAGCAGTGAATGGCAGGGGGAAAGCAATCAGCCCCAGCATTTT.

The chain links TRBV2 to TRBJ1-2; no reliable D call. CDR1 is SNHLY and CDR2 is FYNNEI in the germline V gene. V was shortened by 1 base and J by 6 bases, with 15 bases between the two germline ends. The CDR3 length is 15 residues. CDR3 residues: CASSEEIWTADGYTF. CDR3 coding DNA: TGTGCCAGCAGTGAAGAGATCTGGACCGCAGATGGCTACACCTTC.

The V call is TRBV9, the J call TRBJ2-3, with 8 nucleotides matching TRBD2. V lost 0 bases and J lost 2; bases outside the gene matches: 2. Germline V lookup: CDR1 SGDLS, CDR2 YYNGEE. The CDR3 loop spans 15 amino acids. CDR3 DNA: TGTGCCAGCAGCGTAGAGGGACTAGACACAGATACGCAGTATTTT. It yields the protein CASSVEGLDTDTQYF.

This chain connects TRBV7-9 to TRBJ2-1; a weak D match, TRBD2 (5 bases). The CDR3 is 14 amino acids. Germline lookup yields CDR1 SEHNR and CDR2 FQNEAQ (reference sequence). Trimming left V 1 base short and J 6 bases short, with 10 bases between. The CDR3: CASSLGSAGNEQFF. CDR3 sequence (DNA): TGTGCCAGCAGCTTAGGATCGGCGGGCAATGAGCAGTTCTTC.

The gene calls are TRBV11-2 and TRBJ2-7, with TRBD2 identical over 10 bases. V shed 2 bases, J shed 5 bases, and the junction held 9 bases outside the gene matches. CDR3 size: 16 residues. The germline gives CDR1 SGHAT, CDR2 FQNNGV. CDR3 DNA sequence: TGTGCCAGCAGCTTATTCGAGCGGGAGGGCCTCAACGAGCAGTACTTC. As protein: CASSLFEREGLNEQYF.

About this clone itself: An end of the junction does not agree with germline; a read error may underlie this. The gene calls are TRBV27 and TRBJ1-2; D possibly corresponds to TRBD1 (5 bases). Germline V gene lookup returns CDR1 MNHEY and CDR2 SMNVEV (reference sequence). The CDR3 sequence is 14 residues long. CDR3 amino acids: CASRLGPPNYGYTF. CDR3 nucleotide sequence: TGTGCCAGCCGTTTGGGGCCGCCAAACTATGGCTACACCTTC.

This chain links TRBV28 with TRBJ2-1; maybe TRBD2 (5 bases). The ends were cut back, 6 bases at V and 0 bases at J, with 15 bases in the middle. From germline, CDR1 is MDHEN and CDR2 SYDVKM. This CDR3 comprises 16 residues. The CDR3 sequence is CASSTRRAPSYNEQFF. In DNA, the CDR3 is TGTGCCAGCAGCACCCGGCGGGCCCCCTCCTACAATGAGCAGTTCTTC.

The chain joins TRBV28 to TRBJ1-2, with 7 bases that match TRBD1. J was trimmed by 8 bases and V by 5 bases; bases with no gene match: 11. Germline assignment: CDR1 MDHEN and CDR2 SYDVKM. CDR3 length equals 14 residues. CDR3 in amino acids: CASSTIETGRGYTF. The CDR3 nucleotides are TGTGCCAGCAGTACTATAGAGACAGGGAGAGGCTACACCTTC.

The rearrangement joins TRBV7-9 to TRBJ2-7, with D maybe TRBD2 (5 bases). V shed 5 bases and J shed 0 bases, with 11 bases lying between them. The CDR3 loop spans 14 amino acids. The germline CDR1 and CDR2 sequences are SEHNR and FQNEAQ (reference sequence). CDR3 DNA sequence: TGTGCCAGCAGCCCAAGGGAGAACTCCTACGAGCAGTACTTC. Residues: CASSPRENSYEQYF.

Details on this clone: Other DNA sequences of this sample code for an identical CDR3. The gene calls are TRBV7-9 and TRBJ2-3; D possibly corresponds to TRBD2 (6 bases). V was clipped by 2 bases and J by 1 base, with 10 bases between them. The CDR3 sequence is 15 residues long. CDR1 is SEHNR, CDR2 FQNEAQ, per germline (reference sequence). CDR3 sequence: CASSLTSGRTDTQYF. CDR3 in DNA: TGTGCCAGCAGCTTAACGAGCGGGCGCACAGATACGCAGTATTTT.

This sequence joins TRBV27 and TRBJ1-2; 7 bases line up with TRBD1. CDR3 length: 15 amino acids. The V and J ends lost 4 bases and 7 bases, in that order; junction bases with no gene match: 12. Germline values: CDR1 MNHEY, CDR2 SMNVEV (reference sequence). CDR3 protein: CASSSRTGALFGYTF. Here the CDR3 DNA reads TGTGCCAGCAGTTCCCGGACAGGAGCCCTATTTGGCTACACCTTC.